This TCR beta chain is from a study of identifying expanded T cells in peripheral blood (dated by TCRdb to about 2019). Concerning the study at large: Technical replicates were generated by sequencing separate aliquots of the same genomic DNA pool, and four replicates were compared pairwise.

During the collection period, no immune events, such as infections, were documented for the healthy donors. Blood repertoires from healthy donors were used as a training cohort for calibrating time-dependent variance in a beta-binomial model of differential abundance of T-cell clones. The training cohort comprised approximately 10 healthy donors, 3 female and 7 male. An age range of roughly 25 to 65 years, with an average of roughly 40 years, was recorded for the donors. Whole blood from each healthy donor was obtained from a commercial supplier and was collected at three time points around 13 days apart. Genomic DNA was extracted from unsorted whole blood for immunosequencing. TCRbeta CDR3 regions were profiled by bias-controlled multiplex PCR amplification of genomic DNA with the immunoSEQ Assay. The authors' pipeline ran thus. To quantify the absolute abundance of each unique TCRbeta CDR3 region, the sequences were collapsed and filtered. Differential abundance was tested with two models: a binomial (Fisher-equivalent) model and a beta-binomial model that adds time-dependent variance fitted from healthy donors. Clones with fewer than 5 combined templates were excluded, and clones with Benjamini-Hochberg FDR below 0.01 were called differentially abundant. The form v = (b*log(k)+a)^2 was used to model beta-binomial variance as a function of total template count across the two samples. TCRdb provides this immuneACCESS table in a form limited to in-frame rearrangements. Some clones are lacking; in checked studies, under half of them reflect an unresolved V gene, and why the rest are absent is not known. The V and J calls and clone size were taken over from that table, and D and trimming were inferred from the DNA. The sample table shows about 85,000 clones, and around 90% are seen once. 19% of the sample lies in the top ten.

Turning to this clone: No cognate antigen has been identified for it. Base qualities were left out, and no much larger clone turns up one base away.

The paper's findings and limits, for the study overall: About 1.1 differentially abundant clones were flagged by the binomial model between technical replicates, whereas about 15 and 18 were flagged over approximately two weeks and four weeks, respectively. It was expected by the authors that biological variance in healthy repertoires might increase further over much longer intervals, such as months to years. Across all healthy donors, variance in clone template counts between approximately 2-week samples was found to increase significantly with total template count. Both the number of clones called differentially abundant and the false-positive rate were significantly reduced by the beta-binomial model across all healthy-donor time intervals.

According to the germline V gene, CDR1 reads SGHRS and CDR2 reads YFSETQ. The junction shows trimming of 0 bases on V and 2 bases on J, plus 4 bases between the germline ends. Counted from cysteine to phenylalanine, this CDR3 has 13 amino acids. The entry retains the CDR3 DNA only, 39 bases that are in frame from base 1. The TCR sequence derives from a person aged 18-70 years in good health. Input material: blood. The chain is assembled from TRBV5-1 and TRBJ2-3; the D gene is not confidently resolved. CDR3 sequence: CASSLGYTDTQYF. In nucleotides, the sequence is TGCGCCAGCAGCTTGGGCTACACAGATACGCAGTATTTT.